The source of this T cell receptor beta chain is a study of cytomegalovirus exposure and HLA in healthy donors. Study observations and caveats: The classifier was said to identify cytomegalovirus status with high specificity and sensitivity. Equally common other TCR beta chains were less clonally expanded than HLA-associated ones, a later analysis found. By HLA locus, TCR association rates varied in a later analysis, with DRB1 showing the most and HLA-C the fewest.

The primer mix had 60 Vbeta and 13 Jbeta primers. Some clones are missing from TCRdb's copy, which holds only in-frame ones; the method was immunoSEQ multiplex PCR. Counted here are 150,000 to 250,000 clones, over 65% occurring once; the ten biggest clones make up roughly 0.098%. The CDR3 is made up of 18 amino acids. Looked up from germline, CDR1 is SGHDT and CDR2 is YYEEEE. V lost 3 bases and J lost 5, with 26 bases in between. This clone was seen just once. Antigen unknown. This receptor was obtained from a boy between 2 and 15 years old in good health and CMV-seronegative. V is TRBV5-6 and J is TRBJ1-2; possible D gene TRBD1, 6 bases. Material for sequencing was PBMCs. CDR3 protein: CASSSILLSSRGLYGYTF. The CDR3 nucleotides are TGTGCCAGCAGCTCCATATTACTTTCCTCCAGGGGATTATATGGCTACACCTTC.